This TCR beta chain was recovered during a study of regulatory T cells in long-lasting Graves disease. This clonotype was observed many times. Time point denoted: newly diagnosed GD, antithyroid drugs for less than 3 months. Generation of the TCR library employed RNA extracted from PBMCs. CDR3 regions were amplified by Arm-PCR using iRepertoire HTBI primers to build TCR beta libraries. TCRdb re-analysed the multiplex PCR reads in MiXCR, keeping a single row per CDR3 protein. The table lists more than 300,000 distinct CDR3 sequences, 15% to 20% of them singletons. This CDR3 is built from 15 residues. Germline CDR1 reads MDHEN; CDR2 reads SYDVKM. V shed 4 bases, J shed 3 bases, and the junction held 5 bases outside the gene matches. The data were also submitted as part of a second study, on T cells in Graves' hyperthyroidism and ophthalmopathy. That source notes: The authors deemed Graves' hyperthyroidism stable absent ophthalmopathy progression within 18 months. Carried out on the TCR CDR3, a first-round RT-PCR used the HTBI primer set.

The sequencing here drew on peripheral blood mononuclear cells (PBMCs), taken at new diagnosis, from a patient treated with antithyroid drugs. The rearrangement joins TRBV28 to TRBJ2-7; 11 bases match TRBD2. The source of this sequence is a young woman with Graves disease. CDR3 sequence reads: CASSSTSGTNYEQYF. The CDR3 nucleotides read TGTGCCAGCAGTTCGACTAGCGGGACAAACTACGAGCAGTACTTC.